Listed below are T cell receptor beta chains from one sample, sequenced in a study of blood T cell repertoires in COVID-19. Only in-frame clones appear in the TCRdb table, and some are missing; sequencing was by immunoSEQ multiplex PCR. Of approximately 250,000 clones in the sample, about nine tenths were seen once. Sequenced sample: peripheral blood. The origin of the receptors is a woman in her sixties who had recovered from COVID-19. The CDR3 runs from the conserved cysteine through the conserved F or W. A D gene is named only where the DNA matches it firmly. Where a row states a size, it is once, few, many or the class of an expanded clone; other rows omit it.

J | size | V | D | CDR3 | DNA
TRBJ2-5 | NA | TRBV4-1 | NA | CASSPGDRQETQYF | TGCGCCAGCAGCCCGGGGGACAGACAAGAGACCCAGTACTTC
TRBJ2-5 | NA | TRBV20-1 | TRBD2 | CSASRGGIYQETQYF | TGCAGTGCTAGTCGCGGGGGGATTTACCAAGAGACCCAGTACTTC
TRBJ2-3 | NA | TRBV9 | TRBD1 | CASSVGGQGSGRDTQYF | TGTGCCAGCAGCGTAGGGGGACAGGGGTCGGGCAGAGATACGCAGTATTTT
TRBJ2-1 | NA | TRBV2 | TRBD1 | CASKGQVGSYNEQFF | TGTGCCAGCAAAGGACAGGTAGGGTCCTACAATGAGCAGTTCTTC
TRBJ1-2 | NA | TRBV6-5 | TRBD1 | CASRHRDRVNYGYTF | TGTGCCAGCAGGCACAGGGACAGGGTTAACTATGGCTACACCTTC
TRBJ2-3 | NA | TRBV7-8 | TRBD2 | CASSQIAGASTDTQYF | TGTGCCAGCAGCCAGATAGCGGGGGCCAGCACAGATACGCAGTATTTT
TRBJ1-6 | NA | TRBV19 | NA | CASSTYQGGAINSPLHF | TGTGCCAGTAGTACTTACCAGGGTGGGGCGATTAATTCGCCCCTCCACTTT
TRBJ1-2 | NA | TRBV7-2 | NA | CASSLSAGQYGYTF | TGTGCCAGCAGCTTATCGGCAGGGCAATATGGCTACACCTTC
TRBJ2-3 | NA | TRBV5-1 | TRBD1 | CASSGGTGTGGTDTQYF | TGCGCCAGCAGCGGAGGGACCGGGACAGGAGGGACAGATACGCAGTATTTT
TRBJ2-2 | once | TRBV3-1/TRBV3-2 | TRBD2 | CASSQYSGTSGGPRTGELFF | TGTGCCAGCAGCCAGTACTCCGGGACTAGCGGGGGTCCGCGCACCGGGGAGCTGTTTTTT
TRBJ2-7 | NA | TRBV6-1 | TRBD2 | CASSVRLAGAAYEQYF | TGTGCCAGCAGTGTAAGACTAGCGGGGGCCGCCTACGAGCAGTACTTC
TRBJ2-2 | NA | TRBV19 | TRBD1 | CASSIQGAVTGELFF | TGTGCCAGTAGTATACAGGGGGCTGTCACCGGGGAGCTGTTTTTT
TRBJ2-6 | NA | TRBV6-5 | NA | CASHFSGANVLTF | TGTGCCAGTCATTTCTCTGGGGCCAACGTCCTGACTTTC
TRBJ1-3 | NA | TRBV28 | NA | CASSLTGRSGNTIYF | TGTGCCAGCAGTTTGACGGGAAGGTCTGGAAACACCATATATTTT
TRBJ2-7 | NA | TRBV29-1 | TRBD1 | CSGGTDAYEQYF | TGCAGCGGTGGGACAGATGCCTACGAGCAGTACTTC
TRBJ1-2 | NA | TRBV27 | NA | CASSLLGPSIYGYTF | TGTGCCAGCAGTTTATTGGGGCCCTCGATCTATGGCTACACCTTC
TRBJ1-6 | NA | TRBV7-8 | NA | CASSLVGSYNSPLHF | TGTGCCAGCAGCTTAGTCGGCTCCTATAATTCACCCCTCCACTTT
TRBJ2-3 | NA | TRBV9 | TRBD2 | CASNLAGVSGDTQYF | TGTGCCAGCAACCTAGCGGGGGTCTCAGGAGATACGCAGTATTTT
TRBJ2-3 | NA | TRBV4-2 | TRBD2 | CASSQEGSLAGVSDTQYF | TGTGCCAGCAGCCAGGAGGGGTCGCTAGCGGGGGTATCAGATACGCAGTATTTT
TRBJ1-5 | NA | TRBV2 | TRBD1 | CASSLNRGNNQPQHF | TGTGCCAGCAGTCTTAACAGGGGGAACAATCAGCCCCAGCATTTT
TRBJ2-3 | NA | TRBV4-3 | TRBD2 | CASSLRLADRTDTQYF | TGCGCCAGCAGCCTACGACTAGCGGATCGCACAGATACGCAGTATTTT
TRBJ2-5 | NA | TRBV5-1 | NA | CASSSPGSQETQYF | TGCGCCAGCAGCTCCCCGGGGTCGCAAGAGACCCAGTACTTC
TRBJ2-1 | NA | TRBV4-1 | NA | CASSRHTDNEQFF | TGCGCCAGCAGCCGACACACGGACAATGAGCAGTTCTTC
TRBJ1-3 | NA | TRBV4-1 | NA | CASSQDTVFGNTIYF | TGCGCCAGCAGCCAAGATACGGTATTTGGAAACACCATATATTTT
TRBJ2-7 | NA | TRBV19 | NA | CASSIFGGRASPLQPYEQYF | TGTGCCAGTAGTATATTCGGAGGTAGGGCTTCTCCATTACAGCCCTACGAGCAGTACTTC
TRBJ1-5 | NA | TRBV4-2 | NA | CASSQQGRGQPQHF | TGTGCCAGCAGCCAACAGGGGAGGGGACAGCCCCAGCATTTT
TRBJ2-7 | NA | TRBV6-1 | NA | CASSEGQGGYEQYF | TGTGCCAGCAGTGAAGGTCAGGGGGGATACGAGCAGTACTTC
TRBJ2-7 | NA | TRBV18 | NA | CASSPVQGINSYEQYF | TGTGCCAGCTCACCAGTCCAGGGGATAAACTCCTACGAGCAGTACTTC
TRBJ2-3 | NA | TRBV5-1 | TRBD2 | CASTQGLAGGDTQYF | TGCGCCAGCACCCAAGGACTAGCGGGTGGGGATACGCAGTATTTT
TRBJ2-7 | NA | TRBV13 | TRBD1 | CASSSETGIAYEQYF | TGTGCCAGCAGCTCCGAGACAGGGATCGCCTACGAGCAGTACTTC
TRBJ2-2 | NA | TRBV5-1 | TRBD2 | CASSSLAGNTGELFF | TGCGCCAGCAGCTCGCTAGCGGGGAACACCGGGGAGCTGTTTTTT
TRBJ2-7 | NA | TRBV3-1/TRBV3-2 | NA | CASSQGGTSYEQYF | TGTGCCAGCAGCCAAGGGGGCACGTCCTACGAGCAGTACTTC
TRBJ2-7 | NA | TRBV23-1 | NA | CASSQLDSYEQYF | TGCGCCAGCAGTCAATTAGACAGCTACGAGCAGTACTTC
TRBJ2-5 | NA | TRBV5-6 | NA | CASSSATGRSTQYF | TGTGCCAGCAGCTCCGCCACAGGGCGGTCGACCCAGTACTTC
TRBJ1-2 | once | TRBV6-5 | TRBD1 | CASSRDREADGYTF | TGTGCCAGCAGCCGCGACAGGGAGGCCGATGGCTACACCTTC
TRBJ1-1 | NA | TRBV9 | NA | CASSVVAAPTEAFF | TGTGCCAGCAGCGTAGTAGCAGCCCCCACTGAAGCTTTCTTT
TRBJ2-5 | NA | TRBV5-4 | NA | CASSLAGRGTTQYF | TGTGCCAGCAGCTTGGCTGGTCGGGGTACGACCCAGTACTTC
TRBJ1-1 | NA | TRBV25-1 | NA | CASQPRRGTEAFF | TGTGCCAGCCAACCGCGGCGGGGGACTGAAGCTTTCTTT
TRBJ1-1 | NA | TRBV5-1 | TRBD1 | CASSSRGQGLEAFF | TGCGCCAGCAGCTCCCGGGGACAGGGGCTTGAAGCTTTCTTT
TRBJ1-6 | NA | TRBV20-1 | NA | CSASRGSSYNSPLHF | TGCAGTGCTAGTAGGGGTAGCTCCTATAATTCACCCCTCCACTTT
TRBJ1-4 | NA | TRBV25-1 | TRBD1 | CASSESPGQGSEKLFF | TGTGCCAGCAGTGAATCCCCGGGACAGGGGTCTGAAAAACTGTTTTTT
TRBJ2-7 | NA | TRBV6-6 | TRBD1 | CASRITGTGNNEQYF | TGTGCCAGCAGAATAACCGGGACAGGGAACAACGAGCAGTACTTC
TRBJ1-5 | NA | TRBV20-1 | NA | CSASAVNNQPQHF | TGCAGTGCTAGTGCAGTCAACAATCAGCCCCAGCATTTT
TRBJ2-5 | NA | TRBV7-6 | TRBD2 | CASSSGTSGGAYQETQYF | TGTGCCAGCAGCTCCGGGACTAGCGGGGGGGCGTACCAAGAGACCCAGTACTTC
TRBJ1-1 | NA | TRBV5-1 | NA | CASSFTGNTEAFF | TGCGCCAGCAGCTTTACAGGAAACACTGAAGCTTTCTTT
TRBJ1-1 | NA | TRBV7-3 | TRBD1 | CASSSNRGSAFF | TGTGCCAGCAGCTCTAACAGGGGTTCGGCTTTCTTT
TRBJ1-6 | NA | TRBV27 | NA | CASTLNSPVGSPLHF | TGTGCCAGCACCCTCAACTCACCGGTCGGTTCACCCCTCCACTTT
TRBJ2-7 | once | TRBV18 | NA | CASSPPGQSYEQYF | TGTGCCAGCTCACCACCGGGGCAATCCTACGAGCAGTACTTC
TRBJ1-6 | NA | TRBV5-1 | TRBD1 | CASSGQGYNSPLHF | TGCGCCAGCAGCGGACAGGGTTATAATTCACCCCTCCACTTT
TRBJ2-1 | NA | TRBV9 | NA | CASSPPGSSYNEQFF | TGTGCCAGCAGCCCCCCCGGTAGCTCCTACAATGAGCAGTTCTTC
TRBJ1-6 | NA | TRBV5-1 | TRBD1 | CASSLDRGNSPLHF | TGCGCCAGCAGCCTGGACAGGGGGAATTCACCCCTCCACTTT
TRBJ1-2 | NA | TRBV2 | NA | CASNADFYGYTF | TGTGCCAGCAATGCAGACTTCTATGGCTACACCTTC
TRBJ2-2 | NA | TRBV5-1 | NA | CASSSDTNTGELFF | TGCGCCAGCAGCTCGGACACCAACACCGGGGAGCTGTTTTTT
TRBJ2-3 | NA | TRBV20-1 | NA | CSVRSTDTQYF | TGCAGTGTTCGGTCCACAGATACGCAGTATTTT